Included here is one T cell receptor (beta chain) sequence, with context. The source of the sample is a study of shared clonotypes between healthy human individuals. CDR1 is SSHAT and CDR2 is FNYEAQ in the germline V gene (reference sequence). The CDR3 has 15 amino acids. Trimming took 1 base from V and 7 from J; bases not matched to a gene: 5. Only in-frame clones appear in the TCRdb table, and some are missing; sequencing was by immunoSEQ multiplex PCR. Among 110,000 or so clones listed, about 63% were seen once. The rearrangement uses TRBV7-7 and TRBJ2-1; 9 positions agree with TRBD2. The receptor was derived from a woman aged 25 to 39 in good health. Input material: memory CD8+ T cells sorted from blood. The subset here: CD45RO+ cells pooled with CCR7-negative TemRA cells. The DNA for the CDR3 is TGTGCCAGCAGCTTAGTGTCTAGCGGGAAAAATGAGCAGTTCTTC. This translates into CASSLVSSGKNEQFF.